The rows below give T cell receptor beta chains drawn from one sample of a study of glioma-infiltrating T cells after dendritic cell vaccination. Clones were sequenced by immunoSEQ multiplex PCR, and TCRdb holds only the in-frame ones, with some missing. Found here are about 24,000 clones, around 92% of them singletons; the top ten hold about 3.2%. Source: blood, taken after dendritic cell vaccination. These TCRs come from a human donor with glioblastoma. The CDR3 runs from the conserved cysteine through the conserved F or W. D genes are given only for firm matches. Not every row has a clone size; where given, it reads once, few, many or a size class.

.	TRBD1	TRBV28	TRBJ1-2	TGTGCCAGCAGTTTGACAGGGGGTAAGGGTGGCTACACCTTC	CASSLTGGKGGYTF
.	.	TRBV6-6	TRBJ1-5	TGTGCCACAGGGACAAGGGGGAATCAGCCCCAGCATTTT	CATGTRGNQPQHF
.	TRBD1	TRBV6-1	TRBJ1-2	TGTGCCAGCAGATCCCGGGACAGGATATATGGCTACACCTTC	CASRSRDRIYGYTF
.	TRBD1	TRBV7-8	TRBJ2-3	TGTGCCAGCAGCTCCGGGAACAGGGGGCCAGATACGCAGTATTTT	CASSSGNRGPDTQYF
.	.	TRBV27	TRBJ1-6	TGTGCCACCAGGGGCTTTTCCTATAATTCCCCCCTCCACTTT	CATRGFSYNSPLHF
once	TRBD1	TRBV2	TRBJ1-5	TGTGCCAGCAGGCTAGACAGGGGTAATCAGCCCCAGCATTTT	CASRLDRGNQPQHF
.	.	TRBV7-8	TRBJ1-4	TGTGCCAGCAGCTCGGTGGGCCGCTATAATGAAAAACTGTTTTTT	CASSSVGRYNEKLFF
once	TRBD1	TRBV6-1	TRBJ1-6	TGTGCCAGCAGGGACAGGGCCCCAACCCTTTTACCCCTCCACTTT	CASRDRAPTLLPLHF
.	.	TRBV4-1	TRBJ2-1	TGCGCCAGCAGCCGCGCGAATGAGCAGTTCTTC	CASSRANEQFF
.	.	TRBV10-3	TRBJ1-1	TGTGCCATCAGTGGGCAGGGCTTGAACACTGAAGCTTTCTTT	CAISGQGLNTEAFF
.	.	TRBV27	TRBJ2-7	TGTGCCAGCAGTTTATCTACGCCGGGGTCCCACGAGCAGTACTTC	CASSLSTPGSHEQYF
.	.	TRBV5-8	TRBJ2-4	TGTGCCAGTTTATTCAGGCGAGGGGCCAAAAACATTCAGTACTTC	CASLFRRGAKNIQYF